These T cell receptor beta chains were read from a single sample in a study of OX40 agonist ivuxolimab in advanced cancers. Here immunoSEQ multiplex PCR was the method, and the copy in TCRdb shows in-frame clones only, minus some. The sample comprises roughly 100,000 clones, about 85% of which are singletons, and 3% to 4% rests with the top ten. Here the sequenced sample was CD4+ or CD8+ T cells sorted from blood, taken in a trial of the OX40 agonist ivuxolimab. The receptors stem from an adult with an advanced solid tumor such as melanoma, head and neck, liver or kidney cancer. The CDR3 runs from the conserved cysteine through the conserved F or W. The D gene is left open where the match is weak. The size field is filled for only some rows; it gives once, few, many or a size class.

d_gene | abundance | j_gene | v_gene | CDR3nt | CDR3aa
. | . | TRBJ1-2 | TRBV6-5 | TGTGCCAGCAGTTCTTCTTGGGGGGGCTACACCTTC | CASSSSWGGYTF
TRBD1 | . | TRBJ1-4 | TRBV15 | TGTGCCGTAAAAATTTCGAGGGGGCTGAATGAAAAACTGTTTTTT | CAVKISRGLNEKLFF
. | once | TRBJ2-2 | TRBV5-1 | TGCGCCAGCAGCTTGGAAGGGCCCTTCGCCACCGGGGAGCTGTTTTTT | CASSLEGPFATGELFF
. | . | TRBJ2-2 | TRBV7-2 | TGTGCCAGCAGCTTCGCCAGCACGAACACCGGGGAGCTGTTTTTT | CASSFASTNTGELFF
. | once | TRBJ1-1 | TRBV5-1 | TGCGCCAGCAGCTTGACTCTGGAAGGCACTGAAGCTTTCTTT | CASSLTLEGTEAFF
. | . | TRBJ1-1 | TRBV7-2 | TGTGCCAGCAGCTTAGAGATGAACACTGAAGCTTTCTTT | CASSLEMNTEAFF
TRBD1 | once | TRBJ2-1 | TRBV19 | TGTGCCAGTAGTACAGCGCCGGGACAGGGTGTCGGCGGTGAGCAGTTCTTC | CASSTAPGQGVGGEQFF
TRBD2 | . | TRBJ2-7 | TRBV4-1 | TGCGCCAGCAGCCCCGGGACTAGCGGGTCCTACGAGCAGTACTTC | CASSPGTSGSYEQYF
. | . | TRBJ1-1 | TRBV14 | TGTGCCAGCAGCCAAGGGCATGTAGACGGCCACACTGAAGCTTTCTTT | CASSQGHVDGHTEAFF
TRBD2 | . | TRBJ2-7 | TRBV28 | TGTGCCAGCAGGGGGTTGGGGGGGATGCAGTACTTC | CASRGLGGMQYF
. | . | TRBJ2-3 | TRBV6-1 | TGTGCCAGCAAGGGGTTCACAGATACGCAGTATTTT | CASKGFTDTQYF